This is a list of T cell receptor beta chains from one sample in a study of glioma-infiltrating T cells. TCRdb independently ran MiXCR on the multiplex PCR reads; one entry per CDR3 protein. This table holds roughly 100,000 distinct CDR3 sequences, 25% to 35% found once. Sequencing was performed on glioma tissue, nonneoplastic brain tissue, or PBMCs (not recorded which). These receptors all stem from a human donor with low-grade glioma or glioblastoma, undergoing nonglioma brain surgery, or in good health (not recorded which). The CDR3 runs from the conserved cysteine through the conserved F or W. D genes are given only for firm matches. Clone size is stated in some rows and not others, as once, few, many or a class when expanded.

clone size	D gene	V gene	J gene	CDR3 DNA	CDR3 protein
NA	NA	TRBV24-1	TRBJ2-1	TGTGCCACCAGTGATCCCCGGCAGGGGCGACAAAACAATCAATTATACAATGAGCAGTTCTTC	CATSDPRQGRQNNQLYNEQFF
many	TRBD1	TRBV28	TRBJ2-7	TGTGCCAGCAGTGTCTCCGGGACAGGGTCCTACGAGCAGTACTTC	CASSVSGTGSYEQYF
many	NA	TRBV2	TRBJ2-7	TGTGCCAGCAAGGCAGGCTCCTACGAGCAGTACTTC	CASKAGSYEQYF
many	NA	TRBV27	TRBJ1-6	TGTGCCAGCGTCCCCCTCCACTTT	CASVPLHF
many	NA	TRBV27	TRBJ2-2	TGTGCCAGCAGTTTGGCAGGGGTTGTCGGGGAGCTGTTTTTT	CASSLAGVVGELFF
NA	TRBD2	TRBV7-2	TRBJ2-5	TGTGCCAGCAGCTTAGCGGGGGGGGTTTCCCAAGAGACCCAGTACTTC	CASSLAGGVSQETQYF
NA	NA	TRBV5-6	TRBJ1-2	TGTGCCAGCAGCTCGGAGGGACTCTACAGGGAAAGAAGGGGCTACACCTTC	CASSSEGLYRERRGYTF
NA	TRBD1	TRBV4-3	TRBJ1-6	TGCGCCAGCAGCTCGGGACAGCTCTATTCACCCCTCCACTTT	CASSSGQLYSPLHF
many	TRBD2	TRBV14	TRBJ2-7	TGTGCCAGCAGCCTCAATAGCGGGGGAGCCTACGAGCAGTACTTC	CASSLNSGGAYEQYF
few	NA	TRBV6-1	TRBJ2-2	TGTGCCAGCATTTTAGACCCAGGCACCGGGGAGCTGTTTTTT	CASILDPGTGELFF
many	NA	TRBV19	TRBJ2-7	TGTGCCAGTAGTATCGGCCCAGGCATCTACGAGCAGTACTTC	CASSIGPGIYEQYF
few	NA	TRBV11-2	TRBJ2-7	TGTGCCAGCAGCTTCGGCGGGGTCTCCTACGAGCAGTACTTC	CASSFGGVSYEQYF
many	NA	TRBV10-3	TRBJ1-2	TGTGCCACCCAGGGAAACTATGGCTACACCTTC	CATQGNYGYTF
many	NA	TRBV6-1	TRBJ1-1	TGTGCCAGCAGTGACGGAGGGTTGAACACTGAAGCTTTCTTT	CASSDGGLNTEAFF
NA	TRBD2	TRBV7-2	TRBJ2-5	TGTGCCAGCAGCTTAGTAGGGGGGACGGGGGGGCCGATCGCAGAGACCCAGTACTTC	CASSLVGGTGGPIAETQYF
many	NA	TRBV6-1	TRBJ2-7	TGTGCCAGCAGCCATTCCGGGGGCGAGAGCTCCTACGAGCAGTACTTC	CASSHSGGESSYEQYF
many	NA	TRBV24-1	TRBJ2-7	TGTGCCACCAGTGACCTCAAGAGCTACGAGCAGTACTTC	CATSDLKSYEQYF
NA	TRBD2	TRBV3-1	TRBJ2-5	TGTGCCAGCAGCCACCTCCGGGGGGAGGGTGAGACCCAGTACTTC	CASSHLRGEGETQYF
NA	NA	TRBV7-2	TRBJ2-3	TGTGCCAGCAGCTTAGCGAACCCTTCGACAGATACGCAGTATTTT	CASSLANPSTDTQYF
many	NA	TRBV6-1	TRBJ1-5	TGTGCCAGCATGGAAGCCGGTCAGCCCCAGCATTTT	CASMEAGQPQHF
NA	TRBD1	TRBV5-5	TRBJ2-5	TGTGCCAGCAGCCCTATGGACAGGTACCAAGAGACCCAGTACTTC	CASSPMDRYQETQYF
NA	NA	TRBV5-6	TRBJ1-5	TGTGCCAGCAGCTTGCACGGGCCTAGCAATCAGCCCCAGCATTTT	CASSLHGPSNQPQHF
NA	NA	TRBV4-1	TRBJ1-2	TGCGCCAGCAGCCAAGAAAGTAACAGTCGAGTCGGCTACACCTTC	CASSQESNSRVGYTF
many	NA	TRBV27	TRBJ1-1	TGTGCCAGCAGTCCGTCGCCATGGCTGAACACTGAAGCTTTCTTT	CASSPSPWLNTEAFF
few	TRBD1	TRBV6-1	TRBJ1-4	TGTGCCATCAGAGCCGGGACAGGGGCGGATGAAAAACTGTTTTTT	CAIRAGTGADEKLFF
few	NA	TRBV6-2/TRBV6-3	TRBJ2-7	TGTGCCATCAGTGAGCGAGAAGGCGCCAGGGACGAGCAGTACTTC	CAISEREGARDEQYF
NA	TRBD2	TRBV5-4	TRBJ2-5	TGTGCCAGCAGCCCACTAGTAACTAGCGGGGGGGTACAAGAGACCCAGTACTTC	CASSPLVTSGGVQETQYF
NA	TRBD2	TRBV7-8	TRBJ2-5	TGTGCCAGCAGCTTAGGCCCTCGGGGCGGGGGGAACCAAGAGACCCAGTACTTC	CASSLGPRGGGNQETQYF
many	NA	TRBV6-1	TRBJ2-5	TGTGCCAGCAGCAGGGGTTCGGAAGAGACCCAGTACTTC	CASSRGSEETQYF
many	TRBD1	TRBV6-1	TRBJ1-2	TGTGCCAGCAGTCCACAGGGGGTCGGGAACTATGGCTACACCTTC	CASSPQGVGNYGYTF
NA	TRBD1	TRBV7-6	TRBJ1-4	TGTGCCAGCAGCTTAGGAGGGACAGGGGGGGAAAAACTGTTTTTT	CASSLGGTGGEKLFF
many	NA	TRBV6-1	TRBJ1-3	TGTGCCAGCAGCGACGGATACACCATATATTTT	CASSDGYTIYF
few	TRBD1	TRBV7-9	TRBJ2-3	TGTGCCAGCAGGGGACAGGGGACGACATTTACGCAGTATTTT	CASRGQGTTFTQYF
once	NA	TRBV6-1	TRBJ1-3	TGTGCCATTGCGTGCTCTGGAAACACCATATATTTT	CAIACSGNTIYF
many	NA	TRBV7-3	TRBJ1-1	TGTGCCAGCAGCGTAGGAGAGAACACTGAAGCTTTCTTT	CASSVGENTEAFF
many	TRBD2	TRBV28	TRBJ2-1	TGTGCCAGCAGTTTTTCTAGCGGGGGGAACAATGAGCAGTTCTTC	CASSFSSGGNNEQFF
NA	NA	TRBV7-2	TRBJ2-1	TGTGCCAGCAGCCAACAGGTAACTGAGAAGTTCTTC	CASSQQVTEKFF
NA	TRBD1	TRBV5-1	TRBJ2-5	TGCGCCAGCAGCTCCAGGACAGGGGAAGGAGAGACCCAGTACTTC	CASSSRTGEGETQYF
many	NA	TRBV7-2	TRBJ2-7	TGTGCCAGCAGCTTACACTTGACAGGTCCAAACTACGAGCAGTACTTC	CASSLHLTGPNYEQYF
NA	NA	TRBV5-1	TRBJ1-6	TGCGCCAGCAGCCCACACGACCGAAATTCACCCCTCCACTTT	CASSPHDRNSPLHF
NA	NA	TRBV7-9	TRBJ1-1	TGTGCCAGCAGCTGGGGGGAAACTGAAGCTTTCTTT	CASSWGETEAFF
many	NA	TRBV7-2	TRBJ1-2	TGTGCCAGCAGCCCCGGACCGGAGATTAACTATGGCTACACCTTC	CASSPGPEINYGYTF
few	NA	TRBV7-2	TRBJ1-1	TGTGCCAGCAGTTCCCGACAGCCATGGGGAGCTTTCTTT	CASSSRQPWGAFF
many	TRBD1	TRBV28	TRBJ1-5	TGTGCCAGCAGTTTAGTGGGACAGGGGTTACCCAATCAGCCCCAGCATTTT	CASSLVGQGLPNQPQHF
many	NA	TRBV4-2	TRBJ1-2	TGTGCCAGCAGCCAAGCCGACTATGGCTACACCTTC	CASSQADYGYTF
few	NA	TRBV10-3	TRBJ1-3	TGTGCCATCAGTGAGTCGTTCTTTAGGTTTTCCTCCTCTGGAAACACCATATATTTT	CAISESFFRFSSSGNTIYF
NA	NA	TRBV30	TRBJ2-1	TGTGCCTGGAGTGTACTCGGGACCCTATACAATGAGCAGTTCTTC	CAWSVLGTLYNEQFF
NA	TRBD1	TRBV14	TRBJ2-1	TGTACCAGCAGCCTCCGGGACAGGGGGAACAATGAGCAGTTCTTC	CTSSLRDRGNNEQFF
many	TRBD2	TRBV6-6	TRBJ2-7	TGTGCCAGCAGTTACGACCAGGGCTTCGGCGGGGGGGCAGGCAATCCCTACGAGCAGTACTTC	CASSYDQGFGGGAGNPYEQYF
once	TRBD2	TRBV9	TRBJ2-7	TGTGCCAGCAGCGTGGGTAGCGGGGGCTACGAGCAGTACTTC	CASSVGSGGYEQYF
many	NA	TRBV6-2/TRBV6-3	TRBJ2-3	TGTGCCAGCAGTTACCGGGCGAGTCGGAAGGATACGCAGTATTTT	CASSYRASRKDTQYF
NA	TRBD1	TRBV2	TRBJ1-5	TGTGCCAGTAGCCGGGACAGTGTCTTTCCCCAGCATTTT	CASSRDSVFPQHF
few	TRBD1	TRBV12-3/TRBV12-4	TRBJ1-5	TGTGCCAGCAGTCTAGGGACAGGCAATCAGCCCCAGCATTTT	CASSLGTGNQPQHF
NA	NA	TRBV10-3	TRBJ2-7	TGTGCCATCAGCCCTCGGACAGCAACCTCCTACGGGCAGTACTTC	CAISPRTATSYGQYF
few	TRBD1	TRBV5-1	TRBJ1-6	TGCGCCAGCCGCCCCTTTACGACAGGGGCTAATTCACCCCTCCACTTT	CASRPFTTGANSPLHF
few	TRBD2	TRBV4-3	TRBJ2-1	TGCGCCAGCAGCCAAGGATTAGCGGGGGGTTGGGGGAACAATGAGCAGTTCTTC	CASSQGLAGGWGNNEQFF
many	TRBD2	TRBV3-1	TRBJ2-3	TGTGCCAGCAGCCAGGGCGGGGGGCTAACAGATACGCAGTATTTT	CASSQGGGLTDTQYF
many	NA	TRBV7-9	TRBJ1-1	TGTGCCAGCAGCGGGGATCAAGCTTTCTTT	CASSGDQAFF
many	NA	TRBV20-1	TRBJ1-2	TGCAGTGCTAGCGACAGCTATGGCTACACCTTC	CSASDSYGYTF